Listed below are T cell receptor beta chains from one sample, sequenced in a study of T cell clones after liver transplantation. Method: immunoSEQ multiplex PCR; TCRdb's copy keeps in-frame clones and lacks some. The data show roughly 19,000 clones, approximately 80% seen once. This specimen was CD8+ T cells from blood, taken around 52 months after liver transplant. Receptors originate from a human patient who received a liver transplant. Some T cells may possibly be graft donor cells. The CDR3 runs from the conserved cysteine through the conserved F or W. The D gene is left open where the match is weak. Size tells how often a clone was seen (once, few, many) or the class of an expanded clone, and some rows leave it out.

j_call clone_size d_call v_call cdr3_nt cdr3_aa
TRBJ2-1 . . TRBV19 TGTGCCAGTAGTATTTCCGGACCCAAAATTTACAATGAGCAGTTCTTC CASSISGPKIYNEQFF
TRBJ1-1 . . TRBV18 TGTGCCAGCTCACCCGCGAGTTCCGAAGCTTTCTTT CASSPASSEAFF
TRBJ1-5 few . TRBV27 TGTGCCAGCAGTTCACGGGGCCTAGATCACCAGCATTTT CASSSRGLDHQHF
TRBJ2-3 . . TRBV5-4 TGTGCCAGCAGCTCCGGGACCACTAGCACAGATACGCAGTATTTT CASSSGTTSTDTQYF
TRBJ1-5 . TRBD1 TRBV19 TGTGCCAGTAGACCCGGGACAGGGGGTTTTCAGCCCCAGCATTTT CASRPGTGGFQPQHF
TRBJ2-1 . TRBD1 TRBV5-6 TGTGCCAGCAGCTGGGGACAGGTGGACGATGAGCAGTTCTTC CASSWGQVDDEQFF
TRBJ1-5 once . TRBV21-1 TGTGCCAGCAGCCCGGACAGGGGAGATCAGCCCCAGCATTTT CASSPDRGDQPQHF
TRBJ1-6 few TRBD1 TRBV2 TGTGCCATCGCTGTGGACAGGGGGCTATCCTCCTATAATTCACCCCTCCACTTT CAIAVDRGLSSYNSPLHF
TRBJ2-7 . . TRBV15 TGTGCCACCAGCAGAGAAGCCCGCGACTACGAGCAGTACTTC CATSREARDYEQYF
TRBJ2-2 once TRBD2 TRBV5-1 TGCGCCAGCAGCTTGGAGGTAGCGGGGGTGTGGACCGGGGAGCTGTTTTTT CASSLEVAGVWTGELFF
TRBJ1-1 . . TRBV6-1 TGTGCCAGCAGTGAATTAGGGGATAACACTGAAGCTTTCTTT CASSELGDNTEAFF
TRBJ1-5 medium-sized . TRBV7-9 TGTGCCAGCAGCTCAACAGGGTCCGGCAATCAGCCCCAGCATTTT CASSSTGSGNQPQHF
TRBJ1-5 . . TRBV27 TGTGCCAGCAGTTGGGGACCCAATCAGCCCCAGCATTTT CASSWGPNQPQHF
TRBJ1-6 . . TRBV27 TGTGCCAGCAGTTTAAAGGGCCCGGGCCTGGTTTATTCACCCCTCCACTTT CASSLKGPGLVYSPLHF
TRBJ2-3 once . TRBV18 TGTGCCAGCTCACCACCAGTCAGGGAAGCGCAGTATTTT CASSPPVREAQYF
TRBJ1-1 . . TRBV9 TGTGCCAGCAGCGTCGGGGGGGGGAAAGCTGAAGCTTTCTTT CASSVGGGKAEAFF
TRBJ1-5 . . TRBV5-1 TGCGCCAGTCGACTATTGGGCCGGCCCCAGCATTTT CASRLLGRPQHF
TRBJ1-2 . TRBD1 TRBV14 TGTGCCAGCAGCCGATCAGGACAGGGGGCATTTGGCTACACCTTC CASSRSGQGAFGYTF
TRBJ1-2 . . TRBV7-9 TGTGCCAGCAGCTTAGCGCACAGCGACTCTAACTATGGCTACACCTTC CASSLAHSDSNYGYTF
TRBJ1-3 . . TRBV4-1 TGCGCCAGCAGCCAAGCGGAATTGGGTGGAAACACCATATATTTT CASSQAELGGNTIYF
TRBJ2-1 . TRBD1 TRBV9 TGTGCCAGCAGCGGGATCGGACAGGGACCCATCAATGAGCAGTTCTTC CASSGIGQGPINEQFF
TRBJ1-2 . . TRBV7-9 TGTGCCAGCAGCTTAACGAATACAGGATACTATGGCTACACCTTC CASSLTNTGYYGYTF
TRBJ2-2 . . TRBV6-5 TGTGCCAGCACTGGGTTTGCCGGGGAGCTGTTTTTT CASTGFAGELFF
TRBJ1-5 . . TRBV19 TGTGCCAGTAGTATGGTTCAGGGGTCGTATCAGCCCCAGCATTTT CASSMVQGSYQPQHF
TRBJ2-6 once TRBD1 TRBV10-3 TGTGCCATCAGTGAGGCACCAACAGGGGTCGGGGCCAACGTCCTGACTTTC CAISEAPTGVGANVLTF
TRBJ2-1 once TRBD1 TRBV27 TGTGCCAGCAGTTTTGGGACAGGGGGGTTGGATGAGCAGTTCTTC CASSFGTGGLDEQFF
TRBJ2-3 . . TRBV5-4 TGTGCCAGCAGAAGGGGGGGCGAAGATACGCAGTATTTT CASRRGGEDTQYF
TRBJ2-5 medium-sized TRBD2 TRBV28 TGTGCCAGCAGTTTGTCCCTCCGGGAGGGGCCAGGGGAGACCCAGTACTTC CASSLSLREGPGETQYF
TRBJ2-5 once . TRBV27 TGTGCCAGCAGTTTGGGACAGCGGGCAGAGACCCAGTACTTC CASSLGQRAETQYF
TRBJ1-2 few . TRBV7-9 TGTGCCAGCAGCTTAGCGGGAGGTCAGGATGGCTACACCTTC CASSLAGGQDGYTF
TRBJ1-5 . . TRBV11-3 TGTGCCAGCAGCCCCCCCCGGGCCGATAGCAATCAGCCCCAGCATTTT CASSPPRADSNQPQHF
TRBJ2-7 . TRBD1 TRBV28 TGTGCCAGCAATAGCCCTACCCCCCCGGGACAGTTCCACATTCGCCACGAGCAGTACTTC CASNSPTPPGQFHIRHEQYF
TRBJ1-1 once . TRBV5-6 TGTGCCAGCAGCTCACCCGTTGTTTCCACTGAAGCTTTCTTT CASSSPVVSTEAFF
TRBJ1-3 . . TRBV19 TGTGCCAGTAACCAGGGTATCCCTGGAAACACCATATATTTT CASNQGIPGNTIYF
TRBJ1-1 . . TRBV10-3 TGTGCCATCACCACTGGGGAGGGATTCTCTGAAGCTTTCTTT CAITTGEGFSEAFF
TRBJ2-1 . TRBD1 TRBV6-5 TGTGCCAGCAGTTCCCCAGGGGGACGGAATGAGCAGTTCTTC CASSSPGGRNEQFF
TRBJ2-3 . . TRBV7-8 TGTGCCAGCAGCTTACATTTGGCGAGCGGCTTCACAGATACGCAGTATTTT CASSLHLASGFTDTQYF
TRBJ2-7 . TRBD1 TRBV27 TGTGCCAGCAGCCCCCGGGGACAGGGATCGTACGAGCAGTACTTC CASSPRGQGSYEQYF
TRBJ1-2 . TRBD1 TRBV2 TGTGCCAGATATAACAGGGGATCAGACAATGGCTACACCTTC CARYNRGSDNGYTF
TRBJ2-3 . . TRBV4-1 TGCGCCAGCAGCCAAGTGGGAGATACGCAGTATTTT CASSQVGDTQYF
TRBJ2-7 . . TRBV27 TGTGCCAGCAGTTTATCTATCGGCAACTCCTACGAGCAGTACTTC CASSLSIGNSYEQYF
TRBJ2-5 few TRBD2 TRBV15 TGTGCCACCAGCAGAGCGCGGGGGGAAGAGACCCAGTACTTC CATSRARGEETQYF
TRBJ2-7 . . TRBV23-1 TGCGCCAGCAGCGATGGACAACTTTGGTACGAGCAGTACTTC CASSDGQLWYEQYF
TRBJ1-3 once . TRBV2 TGTGCCAGCAGTATGGGTCCGGTTCTCCTCTCTGGAAACACCATATATTTT CASSMGPVLLSGNTIYF